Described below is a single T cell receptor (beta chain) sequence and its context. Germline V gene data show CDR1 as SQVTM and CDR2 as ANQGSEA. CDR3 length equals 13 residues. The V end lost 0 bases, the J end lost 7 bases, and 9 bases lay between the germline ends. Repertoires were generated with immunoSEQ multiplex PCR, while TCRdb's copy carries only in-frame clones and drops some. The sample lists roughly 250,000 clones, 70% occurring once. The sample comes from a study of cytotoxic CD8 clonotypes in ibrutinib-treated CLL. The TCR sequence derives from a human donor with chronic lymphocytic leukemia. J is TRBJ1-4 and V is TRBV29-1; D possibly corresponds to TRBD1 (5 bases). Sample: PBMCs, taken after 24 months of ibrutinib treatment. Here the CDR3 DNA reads TGCAGCGTTGAAGAGGGGACGGGTGAAAAACTGTTTTTT. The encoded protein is CSVEEGTGEKLFF.